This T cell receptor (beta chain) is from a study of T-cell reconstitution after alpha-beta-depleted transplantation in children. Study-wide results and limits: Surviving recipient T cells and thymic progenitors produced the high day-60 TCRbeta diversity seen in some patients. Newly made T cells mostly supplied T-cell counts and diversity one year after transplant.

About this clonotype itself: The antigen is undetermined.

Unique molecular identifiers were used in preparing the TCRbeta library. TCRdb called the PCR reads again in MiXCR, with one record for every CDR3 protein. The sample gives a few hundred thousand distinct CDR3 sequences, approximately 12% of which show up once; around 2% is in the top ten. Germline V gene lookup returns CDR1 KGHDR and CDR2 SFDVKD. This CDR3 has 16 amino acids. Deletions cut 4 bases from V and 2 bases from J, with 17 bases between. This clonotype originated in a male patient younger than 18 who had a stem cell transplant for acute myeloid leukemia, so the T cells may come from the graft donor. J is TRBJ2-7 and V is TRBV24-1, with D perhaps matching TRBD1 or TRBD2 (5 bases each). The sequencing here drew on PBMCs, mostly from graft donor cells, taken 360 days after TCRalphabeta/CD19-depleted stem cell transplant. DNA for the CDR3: TGTGCCACCAGTGACTCCGGCTCAGGGAGAACCTACGAGCAGTACTTC. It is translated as CATSDSGSGRTYEQYF.